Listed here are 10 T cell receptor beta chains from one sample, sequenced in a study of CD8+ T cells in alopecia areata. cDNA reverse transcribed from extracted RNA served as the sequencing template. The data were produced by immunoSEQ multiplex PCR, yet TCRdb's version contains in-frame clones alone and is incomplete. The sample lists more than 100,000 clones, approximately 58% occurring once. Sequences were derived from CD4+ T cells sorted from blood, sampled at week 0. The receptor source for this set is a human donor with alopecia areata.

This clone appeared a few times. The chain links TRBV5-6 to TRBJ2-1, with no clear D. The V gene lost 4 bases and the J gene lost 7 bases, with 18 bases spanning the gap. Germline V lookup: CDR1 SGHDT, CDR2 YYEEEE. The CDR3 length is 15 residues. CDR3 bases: TGTGCCAGCAGCCCGCGTGGGCTCGCGAGGAATGAGCAGTTCTTC. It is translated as CASSPRGLARNEQFF.

The CDR3 reads CASSLRRGEKYEQYF. DNA of the CDR3: TGCGCCAGCAGCTTAAGGCGGGGAGAAAAGTACGAGCAGTACTTC. This sequence joins TRBV5-1 and TRBJ2-7; the D gene is possibly TRBD2 (6 bases). Germline values: CDR1 SGHRS, CDR2 YFSETQ. V was trimmed by 2 bases and J by 4 bases, leaving 16 bases between them. The CDR3 loop spans 15 amino acids.

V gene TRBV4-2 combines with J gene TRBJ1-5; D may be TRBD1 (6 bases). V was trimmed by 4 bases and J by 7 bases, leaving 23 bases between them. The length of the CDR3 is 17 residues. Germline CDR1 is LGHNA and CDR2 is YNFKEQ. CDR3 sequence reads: CASSLRWGRGGGQPQHF. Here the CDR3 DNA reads TGTGCCAGCAGCCTTCGGTGGGGCAGGGGCGGAGGGCAGCCCCAGCATTTT.

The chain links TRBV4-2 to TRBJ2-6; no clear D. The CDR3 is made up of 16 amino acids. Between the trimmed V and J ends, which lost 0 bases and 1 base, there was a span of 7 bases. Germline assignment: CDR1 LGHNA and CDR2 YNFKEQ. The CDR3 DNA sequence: TGTGCCAGCAGCCAAGAGGTCCGGTCTGGGGCCAACGTCCTGACTTTC. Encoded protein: CASSQEVRSGANVLTF.

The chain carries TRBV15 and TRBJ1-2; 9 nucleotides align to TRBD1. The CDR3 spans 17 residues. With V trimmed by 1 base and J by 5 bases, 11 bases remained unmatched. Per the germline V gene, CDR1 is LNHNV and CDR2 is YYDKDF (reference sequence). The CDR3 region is CATSRASGTGSSYGYTF. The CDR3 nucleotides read TGTGCCACCAGCAGAGCATCCGGGACAGGGTCTAGTTATGGCTACACCTTC.

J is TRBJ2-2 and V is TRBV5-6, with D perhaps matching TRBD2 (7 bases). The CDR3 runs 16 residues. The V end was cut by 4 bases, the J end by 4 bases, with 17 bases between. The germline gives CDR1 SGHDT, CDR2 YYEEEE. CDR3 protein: CASSNGGGAATGELFF. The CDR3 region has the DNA TGTGCCAGCAGCAACGGTGGGGGGGCGGCCACCGGGGAGCTGTTTTTT.

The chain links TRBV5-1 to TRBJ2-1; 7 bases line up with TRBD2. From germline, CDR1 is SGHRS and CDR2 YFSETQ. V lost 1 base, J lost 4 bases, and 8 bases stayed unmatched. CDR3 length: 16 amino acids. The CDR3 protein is CASSLSSSGHYNEQFF. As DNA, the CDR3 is TGCGCCAGCAGCTTGAGTTCTAGCGGTCATTACAATGAGCAGTTCTTC.

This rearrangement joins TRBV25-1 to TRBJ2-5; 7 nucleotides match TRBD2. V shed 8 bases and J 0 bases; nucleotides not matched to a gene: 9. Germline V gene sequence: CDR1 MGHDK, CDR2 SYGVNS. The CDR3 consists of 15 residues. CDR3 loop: CASGRLAQYQETQYF. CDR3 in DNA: TGTGCCAGCGGTCGACTAGCACAGTACCAAGAGACCCAGTACTTC.

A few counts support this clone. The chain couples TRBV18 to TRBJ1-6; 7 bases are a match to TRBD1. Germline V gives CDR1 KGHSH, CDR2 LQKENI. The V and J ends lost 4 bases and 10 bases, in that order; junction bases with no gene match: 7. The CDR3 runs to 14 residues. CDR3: CASSLGQETSPLHF. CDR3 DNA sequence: TGTGCCAGCTCACTTGGACAGGAGACATCACCCCTCCACTTT.

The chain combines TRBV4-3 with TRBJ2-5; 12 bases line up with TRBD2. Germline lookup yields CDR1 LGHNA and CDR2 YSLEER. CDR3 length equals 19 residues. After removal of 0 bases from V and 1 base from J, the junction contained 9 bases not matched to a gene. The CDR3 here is CASSQDLLAGGALQETQYF. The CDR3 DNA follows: TGCGCCAGCAGCCAAGATCTGCTAGCGGGGGGGGCCCTCCAAGAGACCCAGTACTTC.